The entry below gives a single T cell receptor beta chain sequence along with its context. Trimming shortened V by 0 bases and J by 4 bases, and 9 bases separated the two germline ends. Germline-derived CDR1 and CDR2 are SGHVS and FQNEAQ. This CDR3 has 14 amino acids. Authors' methods: Amplification of reference gene primers provided the estimated nucleated cell counts. Some clones are missing from TCRdb's copy, which holds only in-frame ones; the method was immunoSEQ multiplex PCR. That table supplies the V and J calls and clone size; D and trimming were determined from the DNA. The sample lists 250,000 to 300,000 clones, 86% occurring once. This sample is part of a study of blood T cell repertoires in COVID-19. Study overall: Both acute and convalescent COVID-19 samples were obtained from the United States, Italy and Spain. T cells, B-cell-depleted T cells, or PBMCs supplied cDNA or gDNA.

V usage is TRBV7-8 and J usage is TRBJ1-2; D gene ambiguous. The clonotype originates from a woman in her 30s with active or convalescent COVID-19. What was sequenced was peripheral blood. The CDR3 region has the DNA TGTGCCAGCAGCTTAGCGGGCAGCCCCTATGGCTACACCTTC. Translation gives CASSLAGSPYGYTF.